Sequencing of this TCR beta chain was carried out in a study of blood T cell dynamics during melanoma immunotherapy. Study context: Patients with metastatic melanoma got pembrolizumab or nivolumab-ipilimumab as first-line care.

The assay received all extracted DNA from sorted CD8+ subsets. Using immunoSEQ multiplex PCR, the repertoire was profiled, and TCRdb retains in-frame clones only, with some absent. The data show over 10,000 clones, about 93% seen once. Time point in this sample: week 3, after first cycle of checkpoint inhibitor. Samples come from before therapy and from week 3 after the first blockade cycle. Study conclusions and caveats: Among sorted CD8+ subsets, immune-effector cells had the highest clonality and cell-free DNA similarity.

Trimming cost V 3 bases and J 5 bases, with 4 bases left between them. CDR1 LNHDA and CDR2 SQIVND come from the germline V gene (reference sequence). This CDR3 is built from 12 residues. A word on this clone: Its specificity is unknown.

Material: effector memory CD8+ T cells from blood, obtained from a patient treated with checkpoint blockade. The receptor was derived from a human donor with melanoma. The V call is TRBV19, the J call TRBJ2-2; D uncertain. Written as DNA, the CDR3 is TGTGCCAGTAGTATGATGACCGGGGAGCTGTTTTTT. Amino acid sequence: CASSMMTGELFF.